The T cell receptor beta chain under discussion was sequenced for a study of cytotoxic CD8 clonotypes in ibrutinib-treated CLL (dated by TCRdb to the early 2020s). With regard to the full study: The cohort had 11 relapsed/refractory and around 16 treatment-naive patients; roughly 17 were IGHV unmutated. On average, each sample had hundreds of thousands of productive templates and more than 75,000 productive rearrangements. Longitudinal samples were obtainable from 26 of the 86 participants in the trial. Cryopreserved peripheral blood mononuclear cells were obtained before treatment, at response, and at either sustained remission or disease progression. Responses were partial in around 25 patients and complete in 2; after median approximately 69 months follow-up, some 15 stayed in remission and roughly twelve progressed. Every remission and progressive disease sample was obtained while ibrutinib was still being received by the patients. The response samples were drawn at a median of roughly twelve months into treatment, with a range of roughly 6 to 36 months. Points the paper makes about the study in general: At baseline, clonality was higher than in age-matched healthy donors and showed a strong correlation with circulating CD8+ T-cell counts. Lymph node repertoires were not examined, and the timing of sampling was not matched between patients in sustained remission and those whose disease progressed. An increase in clonality was observed at ibrutinib response, with clonality remaining stable during sustained remission and falling back toward baseline at progression. Public clonotypes were rare and either shrank or stayed stable during treatment, and the rise in clonality at ibrutinib response reflected expansion of private clonotypes.

The CDR3 runs 13 amino acids, cysteine and phenylalanine included. The entry retains the CDR3 DNA only, 39 bases that are in frame from base 1. Via the germline V gene, CDR1 is LGHNA and CDR2 YSLEER. Trimming removed 0 bases from V and 9 bases from J, leaving 9 bases between the germline ends. Reading the label with the study, this specimen's time point is: progressive disease on ibrutinib. For TCR beta library preparation, approximately 2 micrograms of genomic DNA were isolated from cryopreserved PBMCs. Longitudinal blood samples from CLL patients on ibrutinib monotherapy were analyzed using high-throughput TCR beta sequencing. The patients took part in an open-label, single-center phase 2 trial of ibrutinib monotherapy. Each clonotype received, on average, 10x coverage in deep resolution sequencing performed on a MiSeq, where the target depth lay between 1 in 1 million and 1 in 200,000 T cells. The immunoSEQ hsTCRB Kit was used to generate TCR beta libraries. Under the source paper's analysis protocol: The data were analyzed with ImmunoSEQ Analyzer and ImmunoSEQ Data Assistant, and V, D and J gene assignments followed IMGT definitions. Clonality, with values ranging from 0 to 1, was calculated as one minus the normalized Shannon entropy of productive rearrangement frequencies. Only overrepresented clonotypes making up at least 0.05% of each patient's repertoire were included in the public clonotype analysis. Thirteen age-matched healthy donor repertoires from immuneACCESS were used as controls for clonality. In its TCRdb copy, this immuneACCESS table keeps in-frame sequences only and misses some clones. Where compared with another copy, unresolved V genes explain less than half of these, and the others have no known cause. That table gives V, J and clone size, and the DNA gave D and trimming. The sample table contains about 39,000 clones; only one count was recorded for roughly 65% of them. The ten most abundant clones make up about 7% of the sample.

To note about this clone: Its antigen has not been determined. No much larger clonotype is one base removed from it; base qualities were not supplied.

The specimen comprised PBMCs, sampled at disease progression, from a patient treated with ibrutinib. The receptor chain draws on TRBV4-3 and TRBJ2-1; no confident D gene assignment can be made. This receptor was identified in a human donor with chronic lymphocytic leukemia. The bases read TGCGCCAGCAGCCAAGATCGACCGGCTGAGCAGTTCTTC. Its protein reads: CASSQDRPAEQFF.